These T cell receptor beta chains were read from a single sample in a study of blood T cell repertoires in COVID-19. Generated by immunoSEQ multiplex PCR, the TCRdb table keeps only in-frame clones and is missing some. The sample includes 250,000 to 350,000 clones, 75% to 90% of them seen just once. The material sequenced was peripheral blood. All receptors come from a woman in her 30s who had recovered from COVID-19. Both conserved end residues are part of each CDR3.

>TRBV7-2
CASSTEQTTDTQYF
>TRBV3-1/TRBV3-2
CASSPRDRGPDTEAFF
>TRBV11-2
CASSLARGGYYEQYF
>TRBV7-3
CASSLTGGQDTQYF
>TRBV28
CASSRAGGVDNEQFF
>TRBV5-6
CASSSEVVLNTEAFF
>TRBV25-1
CASSVAQMSTNEKLFF
>TRBV28
CASSPVRGLTYNEQFF
>TRBV2
CASSEAGQGARDTEAFF
>TRBV19
CASSIVLAEGYEQYF
>TRBV7-8
CASSLASRGRTGESYNEQFF
>TRBV9
CASSGEPSAYNEQFF
>TRBV28
CASSFPGQPQHF
>TRBV5-5
CASSSDRGGGYTF
>TRBV6-2/TRBV6-3
CASSYVGGRTNTEAFF
>TRBV5-1
CASRDQRMITDTQYF
>TRBV6-6
CAIGGDGNTIYF
>TRBV19
CASSIRQDLNTEAFF
>TRBV27
CASSSSRGGLNQPQHF
>TRBV21-1
CASSRCGTPTIYEQYF
>TRBV7-6
CASSPGLAGVYEQYF
>TRBV12-5
CASGLQRTTYGYTF
>TRBV19
CASSPRLGSSYNEQFF
>TRBV6-5
CASSQGPYGYTF
>TRBV7-9
CASSNSMRYGYTF
>TRBV6-1
CASSGSRPLANTEAFF
>TRBV7-9
CASRHGTVNTGELFF
>TRBV9
CASSVDRNTEAFF
>TRBV27
CASRRAGGPTSTDTQYF
>TRBV7-9
CASSRGQVYGYTF
>TRBV24-1
CATEDAAGQHF
>TRBV29-1
CSVEGANTETQYF
>TRBV15
CATGLAGTNEQFF
>TRBV19
CASSIVSRGNEQFF
>TRBV9
CASSVEGGLPYEQYF
>TRBV18
CASSEGGNYGYTF
>TRBV7-9
CASSPPTGAYEQYF
>TRBV10-3
CAISEGTGGPGELFF
>TRBV4-1
CASSQEETSGGAVYEQYF
>TRBV10-3
CATMGPTGNEQYF
>TRBV6-2/TRBV6-3
CASSVQGNYGYTF
>TRBV15
CATSRDRLAIDTQYF
>TRBV27
CASSLQAGQPQHF
>TRBV10-1
CASTRQAKCDQPQHF
>TRBV28
CASSPATVPRQFF
>TRBV19
CASGTQGDEQYF
>TRBV2
CASIRSSYNEQFF
>TRBV29-1
CSVEGMTGASNYGYTF
>TRBV7-9
CASSYGGEDYGYTF
>TRBV7-9
CASSAGGETQYF